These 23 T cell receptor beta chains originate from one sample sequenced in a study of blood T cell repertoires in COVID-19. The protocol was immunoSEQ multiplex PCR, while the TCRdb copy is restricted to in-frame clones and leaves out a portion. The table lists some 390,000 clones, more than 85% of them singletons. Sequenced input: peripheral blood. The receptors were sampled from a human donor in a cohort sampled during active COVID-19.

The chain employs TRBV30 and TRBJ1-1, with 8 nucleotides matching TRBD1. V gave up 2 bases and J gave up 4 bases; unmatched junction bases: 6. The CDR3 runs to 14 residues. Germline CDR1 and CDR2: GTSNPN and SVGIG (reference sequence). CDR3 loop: CAWSLSGGITEAFF. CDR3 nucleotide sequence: TGTGCCTGGAGTCTATCAGGGGGCATCACTGAAGCTTTCTTT.

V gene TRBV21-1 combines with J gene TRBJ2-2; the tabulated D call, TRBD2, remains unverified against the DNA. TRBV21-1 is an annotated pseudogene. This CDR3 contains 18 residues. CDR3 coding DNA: TGTGCCAGCAGCATAGGACTAGCGGGAGGGACGAACACCGGGGAGCTGTTTTTT. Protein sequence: CASSIGLAGGTNTGELFF.

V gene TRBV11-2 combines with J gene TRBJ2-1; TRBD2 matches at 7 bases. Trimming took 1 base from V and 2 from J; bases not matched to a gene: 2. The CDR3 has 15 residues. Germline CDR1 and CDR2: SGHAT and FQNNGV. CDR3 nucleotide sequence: TGTGCCAGCAGCTTAGGAGCGGGGACCTACAATGAGCAGTTCTTC. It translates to CASSLGAGTYNEQFF.

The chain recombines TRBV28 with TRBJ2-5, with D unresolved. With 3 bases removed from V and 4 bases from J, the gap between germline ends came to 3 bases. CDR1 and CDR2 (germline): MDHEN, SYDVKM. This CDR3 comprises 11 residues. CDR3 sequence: CASSFIETQYF. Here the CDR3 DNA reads TGTGCCAGCAGTTTCATAGAGACCCAGTACTTC. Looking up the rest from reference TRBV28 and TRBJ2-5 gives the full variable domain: DVKVTQSSRYLVKRTGEKVFLECVQDMDHENMFWYRQDPGLGLRLIYFSYDVKMKEKGDIPEGYSVSREKKERFSLILESASTNQTSMYLCASSFIETQYFGPGTRLLVL.

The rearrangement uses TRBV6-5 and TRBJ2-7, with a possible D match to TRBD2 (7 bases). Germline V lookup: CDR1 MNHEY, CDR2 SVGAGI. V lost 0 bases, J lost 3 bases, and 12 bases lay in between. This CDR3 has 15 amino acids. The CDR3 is CASSYSGGQGYEQYF. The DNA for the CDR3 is TGTGCCAGCAGTTACTCCGGGGGGCAGGGCTACGAGCAGTACTTC.

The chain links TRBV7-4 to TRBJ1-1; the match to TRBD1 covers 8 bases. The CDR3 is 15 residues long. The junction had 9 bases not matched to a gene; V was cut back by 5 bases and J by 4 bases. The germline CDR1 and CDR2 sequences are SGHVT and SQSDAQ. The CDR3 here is CASSDRRRGPTEAFF. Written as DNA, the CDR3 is TGTGCCAGCAGCGATAGGCGCAGGGGGCCCACTGAAGCTTTCTTT.

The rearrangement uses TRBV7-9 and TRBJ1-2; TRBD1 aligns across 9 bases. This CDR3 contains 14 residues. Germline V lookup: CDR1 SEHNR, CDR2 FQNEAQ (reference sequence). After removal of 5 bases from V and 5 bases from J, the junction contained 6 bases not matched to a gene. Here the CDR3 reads CASSQGQGFYGYTF. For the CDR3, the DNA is TGTGCCAGCAGCCAGGGACAGGGATTTTATGGCTACACCTTC.

CDR3 nucleotide sequence: TGTGCCAGCAGCTTGACAGGGATAGGAGTGGGTGGCTACACCTTC. This codes for CASSLTGIGVGGYTF. The chain links TRBV5-4 to TRBJ1-2; perhaps TRBD1 as D (6 bases). The CDR3 length is 15 residues. Trimming removed 1 base from V and 7 bases from J, with 17 bases in between. Germline CDR1 and CDR2: SGHNT and YYREEE (reference sequence).

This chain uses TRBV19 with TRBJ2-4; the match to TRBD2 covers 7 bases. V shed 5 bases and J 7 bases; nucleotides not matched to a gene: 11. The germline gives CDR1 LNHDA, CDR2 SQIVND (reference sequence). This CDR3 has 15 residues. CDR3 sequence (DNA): TGTGCCAGTAGTCGGGCTAGCGGAACGTTGAACATTCAGTACTTC. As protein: CASSRASGTLNIQYF.

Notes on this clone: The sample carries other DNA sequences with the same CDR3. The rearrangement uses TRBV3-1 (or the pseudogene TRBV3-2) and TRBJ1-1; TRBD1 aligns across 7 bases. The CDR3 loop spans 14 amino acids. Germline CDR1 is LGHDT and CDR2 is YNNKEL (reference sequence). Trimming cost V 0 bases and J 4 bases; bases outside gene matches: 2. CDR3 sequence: CASSQDAGGTEAFF. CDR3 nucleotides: TGTGCCAGCAGCCAAGATGCAGGGGGCACTGAAGCTTTCTTT.

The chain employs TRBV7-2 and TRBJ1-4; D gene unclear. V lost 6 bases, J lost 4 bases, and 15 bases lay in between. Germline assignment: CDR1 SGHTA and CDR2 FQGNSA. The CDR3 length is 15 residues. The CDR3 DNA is TGTGCCAGCAGAGGTGCTGAGAGGTTTAATGAAAAACTGTTTTTT. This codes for CASRGAERFNEKLFF.

CDR3: CASSTRQVKELFF. In DNA form, the CDR3 reads TGTGCCAGCAGCACCCGACAGGTTAAGGAGCTGTTTTTT. The chain joins TRBV7-9 to TRBJ2-2; D might be TRBD1 (6 bases). The length of the CDR3 is 13 residues. Trimming shortened V by 5 bases and J by 10 bases, and 14 bases separated the two germline ends. Germline CDR1 SEHNR, CDR2 FQNEAQ (reference sequence).

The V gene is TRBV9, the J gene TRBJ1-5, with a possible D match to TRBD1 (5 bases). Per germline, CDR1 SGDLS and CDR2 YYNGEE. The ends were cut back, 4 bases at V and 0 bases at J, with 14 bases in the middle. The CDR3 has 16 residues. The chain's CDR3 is CASSPTPDSSNQPQHF. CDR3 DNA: TGTGCCAGCAGCCCCACCCCAGACAGTAGCAATCAGCCCCAGCATTTT. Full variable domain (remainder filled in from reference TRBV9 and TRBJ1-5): DSGVTQTPKHLITATGQRVTLRCSPRSGDLSVYWYQQSLDQGLQFLIQYYNGEERAKGNILERFSAQQFPDLHSELNLSSLELGDSALYFCASSPTPDSSNQPQHFGDGTRLSIL.

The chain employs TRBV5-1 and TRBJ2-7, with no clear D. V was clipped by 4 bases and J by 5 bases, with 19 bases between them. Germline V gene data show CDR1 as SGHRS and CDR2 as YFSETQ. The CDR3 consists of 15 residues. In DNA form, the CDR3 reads TGCGCCAGCAGCAGGATTGGCGGTTCCGTCCACGAGCAGTACTTC. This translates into CASSRIGGSVHEQYF.

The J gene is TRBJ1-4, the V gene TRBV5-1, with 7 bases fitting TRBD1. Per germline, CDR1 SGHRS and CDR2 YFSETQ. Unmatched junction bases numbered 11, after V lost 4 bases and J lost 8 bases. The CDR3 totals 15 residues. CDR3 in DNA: TGCGCCAGCAGCCTCTCAAACAGGGGCGAGGAAAAACTGTTTTTT. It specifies CASSLSNRGEEKLFF.

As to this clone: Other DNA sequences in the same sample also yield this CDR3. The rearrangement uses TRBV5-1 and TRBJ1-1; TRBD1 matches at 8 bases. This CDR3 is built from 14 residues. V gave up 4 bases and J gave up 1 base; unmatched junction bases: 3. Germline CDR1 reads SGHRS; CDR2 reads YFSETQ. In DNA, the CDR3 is TGCGCCAGCAGCCTCGACAGGGGGAACACTGAAGCTTTCTTT. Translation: CASSLDRGNTEAFF.

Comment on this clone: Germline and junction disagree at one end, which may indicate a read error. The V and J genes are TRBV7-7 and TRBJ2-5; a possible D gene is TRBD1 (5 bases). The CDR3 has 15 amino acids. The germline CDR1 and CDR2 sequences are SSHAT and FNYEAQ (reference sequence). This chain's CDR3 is CASSLDAGNQETQYF. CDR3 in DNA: TGTGCTAGCAGCTTAGATGCAGGGAACCAAGAGACCCAGTACTTC. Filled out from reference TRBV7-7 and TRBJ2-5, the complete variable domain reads GAGVSQSPRYKVTKRGQDVTLRCDPISSHATLYWYQQALGQGPEFLTYFNYEAQPDKSGLPSDRFSAERPEGSISTLTIQRTEQRDSAMYRCASSLDAGNQETQYFGPGTRLLVL.

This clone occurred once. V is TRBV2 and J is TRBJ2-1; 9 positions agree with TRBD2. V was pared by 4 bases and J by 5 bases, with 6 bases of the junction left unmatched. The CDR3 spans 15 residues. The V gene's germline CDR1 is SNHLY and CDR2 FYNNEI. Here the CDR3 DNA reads TGTGCCAGCAGTGTCGGACTAGCGCGCAACAATGAGCAGTTCTTC. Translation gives CASSVGLARNNEQFF. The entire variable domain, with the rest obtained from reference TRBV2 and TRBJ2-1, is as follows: EPEVTQTPSHQVTQMGQEVILRCVPISNHLYFYWYRQILGQKVEFLVSFYNNEISEKSEIFDDQFSVERPDGSNFTLKIRSTKLEDSAMYFCASSVGLARNNEQFFGPGTRLTVL.

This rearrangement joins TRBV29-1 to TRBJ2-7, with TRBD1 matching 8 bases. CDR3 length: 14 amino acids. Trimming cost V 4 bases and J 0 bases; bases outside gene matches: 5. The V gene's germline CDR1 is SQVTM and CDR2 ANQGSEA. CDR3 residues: CSVVLDRDSYEQYF. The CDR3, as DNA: TGCAGCGTTGTATTGGACAGGGACTCCTACGAGCAGTACTTC.

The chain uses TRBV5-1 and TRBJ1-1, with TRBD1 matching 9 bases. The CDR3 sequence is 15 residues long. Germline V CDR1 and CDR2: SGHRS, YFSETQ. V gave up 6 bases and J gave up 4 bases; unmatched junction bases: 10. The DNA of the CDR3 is TGCGCCAGCACTTCCCAGACAGGGGGTGGCACTGAAGCTTTCTTT. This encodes CASTSQTGGGTEAFF.

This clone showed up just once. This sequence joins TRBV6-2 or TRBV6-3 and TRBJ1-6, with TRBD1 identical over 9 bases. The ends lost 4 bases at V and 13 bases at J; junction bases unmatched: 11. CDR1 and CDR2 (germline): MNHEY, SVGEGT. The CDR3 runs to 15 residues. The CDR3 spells CASSFRGQGVSPLHF. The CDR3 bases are TGTGCCAGCAGTTTTCGGGGACAGGGAGTATCGCCCCTCCACTTT.

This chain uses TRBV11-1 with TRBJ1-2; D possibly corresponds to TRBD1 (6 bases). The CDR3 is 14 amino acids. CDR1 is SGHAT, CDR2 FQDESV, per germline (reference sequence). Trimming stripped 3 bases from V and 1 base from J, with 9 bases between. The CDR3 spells CASSFGQLNYGYTF. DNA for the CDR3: TGTGCCAGCAGCTTTGGACAGCTTAACTATGGCTACACCTTC.

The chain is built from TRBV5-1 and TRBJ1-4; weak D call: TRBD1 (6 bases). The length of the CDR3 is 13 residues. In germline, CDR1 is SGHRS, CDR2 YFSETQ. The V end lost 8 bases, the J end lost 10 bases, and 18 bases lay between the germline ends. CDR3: CAREDRNQRKLFF. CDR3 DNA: TGCGCCAGGGAAGACAGGAACCAACGAAAACTGTTTTTT.